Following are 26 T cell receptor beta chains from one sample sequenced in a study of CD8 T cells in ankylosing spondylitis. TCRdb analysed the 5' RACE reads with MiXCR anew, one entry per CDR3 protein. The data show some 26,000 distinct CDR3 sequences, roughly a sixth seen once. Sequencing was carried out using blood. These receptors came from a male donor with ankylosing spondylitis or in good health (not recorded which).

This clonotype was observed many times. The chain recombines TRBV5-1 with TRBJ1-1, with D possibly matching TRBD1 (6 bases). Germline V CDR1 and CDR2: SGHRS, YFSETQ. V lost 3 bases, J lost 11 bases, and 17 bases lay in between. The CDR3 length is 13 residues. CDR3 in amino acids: CASSYGGPEGAFF. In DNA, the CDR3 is TGCGCCAGCAGCTACGGGGGCCCCGAAGGGGCTTTCTTT.

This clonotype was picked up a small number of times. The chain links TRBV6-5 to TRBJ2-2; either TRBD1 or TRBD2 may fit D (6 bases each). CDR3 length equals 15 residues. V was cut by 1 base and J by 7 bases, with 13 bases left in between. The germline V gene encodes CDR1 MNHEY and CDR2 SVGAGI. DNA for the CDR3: TGTGCCAGCAGTTACTACGGGGGCCTCAACGGGGAGCTGTTTTTT. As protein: CASSYYGGLNGELFF.

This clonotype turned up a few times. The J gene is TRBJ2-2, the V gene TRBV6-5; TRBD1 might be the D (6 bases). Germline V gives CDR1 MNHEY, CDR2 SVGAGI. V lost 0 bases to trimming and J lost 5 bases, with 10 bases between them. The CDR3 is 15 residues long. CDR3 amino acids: CASSYSQGRTGELFF. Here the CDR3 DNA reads TGTGCCAGCAGTTACTCGCAGGGGAGAACCGGGGAGCTGTTTTTT.

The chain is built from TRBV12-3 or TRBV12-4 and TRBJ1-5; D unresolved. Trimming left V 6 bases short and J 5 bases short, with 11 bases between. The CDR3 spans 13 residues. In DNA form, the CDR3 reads TGTGCCAGCAGCCCCTGGGCGGATCAGCCCCAGCATTTT. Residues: CASSPWADQPQHF.

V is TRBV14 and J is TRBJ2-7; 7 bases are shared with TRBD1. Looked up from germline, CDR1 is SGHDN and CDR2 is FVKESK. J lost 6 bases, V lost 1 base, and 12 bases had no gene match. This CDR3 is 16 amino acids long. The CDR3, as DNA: TGTGCCAGCAGCCAAGTGGGCAGGGGGATCCTGGGCGAGCAGTACTTC. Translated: CASSQVGRGILGEQYF.

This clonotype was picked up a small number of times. CDR3 loop: CASSESASLKNIQYF. For the CDR3, the DNA is TGTGCCAGCAGTGAATCAGCCAGCCTTAAAAACATTCAGTACTTC. The chain has TRBV25-1 and TRBJ2-4, with D unclear. V lost 1 base and J 4 bases, leaving 11 bases between the germline ends. The germline CDR1 and CDR2 sequences are MGHDK and SYGVNS. This CDR3 contains 15 residues.

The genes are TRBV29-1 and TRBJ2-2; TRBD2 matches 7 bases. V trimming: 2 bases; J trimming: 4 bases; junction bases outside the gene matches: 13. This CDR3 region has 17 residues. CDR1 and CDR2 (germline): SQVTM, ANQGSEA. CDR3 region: CSVEITSDPWGTGELFF. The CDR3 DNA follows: TGCAGCGTTGAAATAACTAGCGATCCTTGGGGCACCGGGGAGCTGTTTTTT.

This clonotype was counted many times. CDR3 in amino acids: CSVEYGTEAFF. CDR3 coding DNA: TGCAGCGTTGAGTACGGGACTGAAGCTTTCTTT. The V call is TRBV29-1, the J call TRBJ1-1; D gene uncertain. V was trimmed by 3 bases and J by 5 bases, leaving 7 bases between them. Germline values: CDR1 SQVTM, CDR2 ANQGSEA. There are 11 residues in the CDR3.

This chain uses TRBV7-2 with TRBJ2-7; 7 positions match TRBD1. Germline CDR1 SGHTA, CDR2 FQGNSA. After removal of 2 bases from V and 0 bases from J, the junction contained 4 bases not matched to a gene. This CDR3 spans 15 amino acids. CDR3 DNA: TGTGCCAGCAGCTTAAACAGGGGCGCCTCCTACGAGCAGTACTTC. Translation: CASSLNRGASYEQYF.

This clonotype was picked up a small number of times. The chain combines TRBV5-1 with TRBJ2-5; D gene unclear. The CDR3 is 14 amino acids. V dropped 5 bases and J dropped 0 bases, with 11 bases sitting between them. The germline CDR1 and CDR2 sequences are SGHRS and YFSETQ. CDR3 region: CASSIGRDQETQYF. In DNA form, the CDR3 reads TGCGCCAGCAGTATTGGTAGGGACCAAGAGACCCAGTACTTC. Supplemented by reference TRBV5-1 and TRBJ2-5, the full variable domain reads KAGVTQTPRYLIKTRGQQVTLSCSPISGHRSVSWYQQTPGQGLQFLFEYFSETQRNKGNFPGRFSGRQFSNSRSEMNVSTLELGDSALYLCASSIGRDQETQYFGPGTRLLVL.

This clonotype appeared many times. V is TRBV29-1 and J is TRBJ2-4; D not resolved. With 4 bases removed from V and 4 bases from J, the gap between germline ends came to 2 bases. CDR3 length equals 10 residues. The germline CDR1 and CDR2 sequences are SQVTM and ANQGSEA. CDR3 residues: CSVVKNIQYF. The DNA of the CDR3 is TGCAGCGTTGTTAAAAACATTCAGTACTTC. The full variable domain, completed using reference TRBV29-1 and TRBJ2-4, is SAVISQKPSRDICQRGTSLTIQCQVDSQVTMMFWYRQQPGQSLTLIATANQGSEATYESGFVIDKFPISRPNLTFSTLTVSNMSPEDSSIYLCSVVKNIQYFGAGTRLSVL.

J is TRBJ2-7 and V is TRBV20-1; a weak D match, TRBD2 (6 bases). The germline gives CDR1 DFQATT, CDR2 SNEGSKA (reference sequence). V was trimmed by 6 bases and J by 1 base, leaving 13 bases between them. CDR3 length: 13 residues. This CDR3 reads CSASGLLSYEQYF. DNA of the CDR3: TGCAGTGCCTCGGGACTCTTATCCTACGAGCAGTACTTC.

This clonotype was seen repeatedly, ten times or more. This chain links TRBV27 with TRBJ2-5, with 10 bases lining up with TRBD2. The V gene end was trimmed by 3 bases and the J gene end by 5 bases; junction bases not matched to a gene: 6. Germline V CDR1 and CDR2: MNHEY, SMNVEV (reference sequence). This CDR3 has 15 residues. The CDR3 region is CASSFRGSGRETQYF. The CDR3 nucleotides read TGTGCCAGCAGTTTCAGGGGTAGCGGGAGGGAGACCCAGTACTTC.

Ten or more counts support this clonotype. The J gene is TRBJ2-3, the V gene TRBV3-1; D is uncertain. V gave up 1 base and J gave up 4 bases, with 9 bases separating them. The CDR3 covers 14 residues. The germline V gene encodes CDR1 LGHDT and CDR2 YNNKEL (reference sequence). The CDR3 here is CASSQVGFSDTQYF. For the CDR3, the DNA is TGTGCCAGCAGCCAAGTGGGGTTCTCAGATACGCAGTATTTT.

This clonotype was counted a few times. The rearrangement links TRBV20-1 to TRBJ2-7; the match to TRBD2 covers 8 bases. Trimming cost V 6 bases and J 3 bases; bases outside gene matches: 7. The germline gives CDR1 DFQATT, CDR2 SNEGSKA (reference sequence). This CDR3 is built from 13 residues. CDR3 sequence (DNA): TGCAGTGCCCCCCCCCTAGCGGGCTACGAGCAGTACTTC. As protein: CSAPPLAGYEQYF.

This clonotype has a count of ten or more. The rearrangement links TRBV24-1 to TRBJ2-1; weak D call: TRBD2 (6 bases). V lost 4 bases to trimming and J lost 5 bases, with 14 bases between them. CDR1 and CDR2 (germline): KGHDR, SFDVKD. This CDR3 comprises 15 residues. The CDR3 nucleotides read TGTGCCACCAGTGAAACTGCCGGCGGGAACAATGAGCAGTTCTTC. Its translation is CATSETAGGNNEQFF.

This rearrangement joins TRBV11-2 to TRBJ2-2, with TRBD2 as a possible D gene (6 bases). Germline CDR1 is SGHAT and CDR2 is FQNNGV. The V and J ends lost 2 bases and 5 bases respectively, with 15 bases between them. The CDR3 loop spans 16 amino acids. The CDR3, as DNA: TGTGCCAGCAGCTTATTTCCCCCACTAGCAACCGGGGAGCTGTTTTTT. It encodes CASSLFPPLATGELFF.

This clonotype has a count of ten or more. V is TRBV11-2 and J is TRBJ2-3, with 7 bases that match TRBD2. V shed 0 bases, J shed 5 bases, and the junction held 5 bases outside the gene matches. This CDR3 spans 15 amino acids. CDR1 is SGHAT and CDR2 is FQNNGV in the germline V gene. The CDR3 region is CASSLESGAGDTQYF. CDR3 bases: TGTGCCAGCAGCTTAGAGAGCGGGGCTGGAGATACGCAGTATTTT.

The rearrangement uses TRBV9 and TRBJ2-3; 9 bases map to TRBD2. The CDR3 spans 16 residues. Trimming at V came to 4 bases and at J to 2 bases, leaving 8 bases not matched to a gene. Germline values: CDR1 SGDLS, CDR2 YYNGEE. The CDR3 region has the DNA TGTGCCAGCAGCCCTCTTAGCGGGGGAAACACAGATACGCAGTATTTT. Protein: CASSPLSGGNTDTQYF.

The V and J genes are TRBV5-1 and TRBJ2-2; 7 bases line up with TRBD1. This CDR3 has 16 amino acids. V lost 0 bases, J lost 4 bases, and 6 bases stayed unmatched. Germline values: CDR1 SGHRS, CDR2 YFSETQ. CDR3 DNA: TGCGCCAGCAGCTTGGACAGGGGTCAGAGCACCGGGGAGCTGTTTTTT. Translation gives CASSLDRGQSTGELFF.

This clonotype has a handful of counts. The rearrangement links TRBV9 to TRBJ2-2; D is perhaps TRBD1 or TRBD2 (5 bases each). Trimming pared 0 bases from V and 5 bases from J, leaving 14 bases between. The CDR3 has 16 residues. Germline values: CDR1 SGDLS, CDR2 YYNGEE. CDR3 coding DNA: TGTGCCAGCAGCGTAGCCGGGACCGGCGGGACCGGGGAGCTGTTTTTT. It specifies CASSVAGTGGTGELFF.

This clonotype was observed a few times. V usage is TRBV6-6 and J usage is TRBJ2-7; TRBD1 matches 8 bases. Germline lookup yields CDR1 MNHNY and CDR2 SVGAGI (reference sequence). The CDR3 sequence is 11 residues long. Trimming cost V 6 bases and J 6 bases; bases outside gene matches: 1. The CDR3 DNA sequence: TGTGCCAGCAGGGACAGGGCCGAGCAGTACTTC. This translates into CASRDRAEQYF.

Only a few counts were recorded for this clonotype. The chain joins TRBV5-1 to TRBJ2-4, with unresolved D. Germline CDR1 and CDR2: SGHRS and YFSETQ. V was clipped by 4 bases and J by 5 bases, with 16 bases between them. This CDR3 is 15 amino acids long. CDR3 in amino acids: CASSRRAGPQNIQYF. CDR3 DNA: TGCGCCAGCAGCCGTAGAGCCGGGCCCCAAAACATTCAGTACTTC.

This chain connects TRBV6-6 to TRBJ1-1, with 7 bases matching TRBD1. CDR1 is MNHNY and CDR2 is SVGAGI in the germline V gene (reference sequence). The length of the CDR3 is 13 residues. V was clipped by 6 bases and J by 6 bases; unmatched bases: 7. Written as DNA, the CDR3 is TGTGCCAGCAGACCGACAGGGACCCCTGAAGCTTTCTTT. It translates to CASRPTGTPEAFF.

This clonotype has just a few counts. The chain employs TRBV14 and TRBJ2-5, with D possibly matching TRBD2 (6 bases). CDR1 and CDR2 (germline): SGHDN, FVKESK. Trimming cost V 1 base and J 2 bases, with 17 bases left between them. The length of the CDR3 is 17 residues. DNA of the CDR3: TGTGCCAGCAGCCAAGGCGGGGACCCTGTGCCTCAAGAGACCCAGTACTTC. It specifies CASSQGGDPVPQETQYF.

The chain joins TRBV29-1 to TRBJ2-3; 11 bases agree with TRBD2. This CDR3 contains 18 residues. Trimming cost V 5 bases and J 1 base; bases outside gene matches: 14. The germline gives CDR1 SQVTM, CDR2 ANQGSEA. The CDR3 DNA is TGCAGCGTTACCCTCGTGGTAGCGGGAGGGCCTGGCACAGATACGCAGTATTTT. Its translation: CSVTLVVAGGPGTDTQYF.